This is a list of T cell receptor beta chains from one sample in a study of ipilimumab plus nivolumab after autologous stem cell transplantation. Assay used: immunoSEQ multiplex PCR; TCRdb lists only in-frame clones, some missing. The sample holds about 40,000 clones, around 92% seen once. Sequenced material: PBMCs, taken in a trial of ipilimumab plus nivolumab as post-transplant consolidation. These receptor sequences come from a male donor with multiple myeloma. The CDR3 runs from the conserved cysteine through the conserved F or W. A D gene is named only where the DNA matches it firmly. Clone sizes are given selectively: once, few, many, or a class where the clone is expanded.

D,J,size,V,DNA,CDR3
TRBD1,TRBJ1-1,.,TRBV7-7,TGTGCTAGCAGCCGTGACAGGGACACTGAAGCTTTCTTT,CASSRDRDTEAFF
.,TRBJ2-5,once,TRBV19,TGTGCCAGTCCCCGCGGAGCCCAGTACTTC,CASPRGAQYF
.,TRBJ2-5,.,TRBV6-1,TGTGCCAGCAGAAAAGGTTGGGAGAAAGAGACCCAGTACTTC,CASRKGWEKETQYF
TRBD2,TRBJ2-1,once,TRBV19,TGTGCCACGAGGTCAACTAGCGGTTACTCCTACAATGAGCAGTTCTTC,CATRSTSGYSYNEQFF
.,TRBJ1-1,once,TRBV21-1,TGTGCCAGCAGCCCCCGGACAGGGAGAGGCACTGAAGCTTTCTTT,CASSPRTGRGTEAFF
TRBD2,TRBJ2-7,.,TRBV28,TGTGCCAGCGGTCCGGGACTAGCGATCTACGAGCAGTACTTC,CASGPGLAIYEQYF
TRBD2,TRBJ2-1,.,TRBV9,TGTGCCAGCAGCGTATCTAGCGGGTTAAGAGAGCAGTTCTTC,CASSVSSGLREQFF
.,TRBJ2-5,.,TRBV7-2,TGTGCCAGCAGCTTAATGCCCTTTAGCGGCCAAGAGACCCAGTACTTC,CASSLMPFSGQETQYF
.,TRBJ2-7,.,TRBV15,TGTGCCACCAGCAGAGGAAGTGGGGCTGCGCAGTACTTC,CATSRGSGAAQYF
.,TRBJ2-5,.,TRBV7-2,TGTGCCAGCAGCGCCTCTTACGGCCAACCCCAAGAGACCCAGTACTTC,CASSASYGQPQETQYF
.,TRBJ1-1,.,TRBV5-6,TGTGCCAGCAGCTATGGGGGCAGGGGCATAGACACTGAAGCTTTCTTT,CASSYGGRGIDTEAFF
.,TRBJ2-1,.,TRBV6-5,TGTGCCAGCAGTTACTCAACAGACAATGAGCAGTTCTTC,CASSYSTDNEQFF
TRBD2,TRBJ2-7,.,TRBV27,TGTGCCAGCAGGGGACTACCCCCGTACGAGCAGTACTTC,CASRGLPPYEQYF
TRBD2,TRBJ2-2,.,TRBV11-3,TGTGCCAGCAGCTCCGGACGGGGGGGCTTCGCCGGGGAGCTGTTTTTT,CASSSGRGGFAGELFF
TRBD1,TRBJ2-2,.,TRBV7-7,TGTGCTAGCAGCTACACAGGGGGCTCCGGGGAGCTGTTTTTT,CASSYTGGSGELFF
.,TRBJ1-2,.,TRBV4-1,TGCGCCAGCAGACGGGGCCCAACCAAAAACTATGGCTACACCTTC,CASRRGPTKNYGYTF
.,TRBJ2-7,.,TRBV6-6,TGTGCCAGCAGGGACAGTACCTACGAGCAGTACTTC,CASRDSTYEQYF
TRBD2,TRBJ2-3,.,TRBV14,TGTGCCAGCAGCCAATGGGGACTAGCGGCCACAGATACGCAGTATTTT,CASSQWGLAATDTQYF
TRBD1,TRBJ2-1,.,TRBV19,TGTGCCAGTAGTCTTACAGGGGCCCGCAATGAGCAGTTCTTC,CASSLTGARNEQFF
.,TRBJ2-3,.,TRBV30,TGTGCCTGGAGTGTAAGGGCAGATACGCAGTATTTT,CAWSVRADTQYF
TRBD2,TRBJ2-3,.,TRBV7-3,TGTGCCAGCAGCAGCGGAGCGGGGGGGCGCACAGATACGCAGTATTTT,CASSSGAGGRTDTQYF
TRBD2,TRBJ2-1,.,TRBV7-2,TGTGCCAGCAGCTCCGGGCGGTCTAGCGGGAGTAATGAGCAGTTCTTC,CASSSGRSSGSNEQFF
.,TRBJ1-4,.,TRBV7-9,TGTGCCAGCAGCTTAGGCTGGACAGAAAAACTGTTTTTT,CASSLGWTEKLFF
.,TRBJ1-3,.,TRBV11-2,TGTGCCAGCAGCAAGCGACGAGGCTCTGGAAACACCATATATTTT,CASSKRRGSGNTIYF
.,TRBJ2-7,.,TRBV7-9,TGTGCCAGCAGCACCCAACAGGGAAGCTCCTACGAGCAGTACTTC,CASSTQQGSSYEQYF
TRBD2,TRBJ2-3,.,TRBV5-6,TGTGCCAGCAGCTTGCCACTAGCGGCGGCCCCAGCGGTGGGTACGCAGTATTTT,CASSLPLAAAPAVGTQYF
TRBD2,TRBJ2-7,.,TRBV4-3,TGCGCCAGCAGCCAAGGGCAGCGGGACTCCGAGCAGTACTTC,CASSQGQRDSEQYF
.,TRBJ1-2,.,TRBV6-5,TGTGCCAGCAGGATGGTTATAGGAGGCTATGGCTACACCTTC,CASRMVIGGYGYTF